This T cell receptor beta chain was documented in a study of cytomegalovirus exposure and HLA in healthy donors. Looking at the study overall: Prior work identified 120 million or so unique TCR beta sequences in around 170 million T cells. Overall study results and limits: A later analysis reported that several of the most significant clusters appeared to be linked to common viral pathogens, among them Epstein-Barr virus. Later analysis placed DRB1 highest and HLA-C lowest in TCR association rates, which differed by HLA locus. The study carried out a later analysis of TCR beta sequences. It associated approximately 17,000 of them with specific HLA alleles at a false discovery rate of 0.05.

The PCR contained 60 Vbeta and 13 Jbeta primers. The method was immunoSEQ multiplex PCR; TCRdb's version includes in-frame clones alone and lacks a portion of them. The data contain approximately 170,000 clones, around 68% of them seen just once; the ten biggest clones take up roughly 2.7%. As to this clone: Its antigen is currently unknown.

Losses at the gene ends were 4 bases for V and 6 bases for J; bases not matched to a gene: 6. Germline loops: CDR1 MNHNY, CDR2 SVGAGI (reference sequence). The CDR3 is 14 amino acids. Material: PBMCs. The gene calls are TRBV6-6 and TRBJ2-5, with TRBD2 identical over 9 bases. This receptor was taken from a woman between 35 and 50 years old in good health and CMV-seropositive. CDR3: CASSSSSGGKTQYF. The CDR3 DNA follows: TGTGCCAGCAGTTCTAGTAGCGGGGGAAAGACCCAGTACTTC.